This T cell receptor beta chain comes out of a study of blood T cell repertoires in COVID-19. The assay was immunoSEQ multiplex PCR, and TCRdb's table has in-frame clones only and misses some. The sample lists roughly 49,000 clones, 80% to 95% occurring once. The V and J ends lost 0 bases and 6 bases, in that order; junction bases with no gene match: 0. From germline, CDR1 is SGDLS and CDR2 YYNGEE. The CDR3 is 14 amino acids. The clonotype originates from a man in his fifties or sixties with COVID-19, enrolled during active disease. V usage is TRBV9 and J usage is TRBJ1-6; 7 nucleotides agree with TRBD1. The sample consisted of peripheral blood. The chain's CDR3 is CASSVDRGNSPLHF. The DNA of the CDR3 is TGTGCCAGCAGCGTAGACAGGGGTAATTCACCCCTCCACTTT.